This T cell receptor beta chain was profiled in a study of blood T cell repertoires in COVID-19. Study background: The United States, Italy and Spain provided the acute and convalescent COVID-19 samples. T cells, B-cell-depleted T cells, or PBMCs provided the cDNA or gDNA that served as material.

As originally analysed: Reference gene primer amplification gave nucleated cell count estimates. Produced via immunoSEQ multiplex PCR; TCRdb's table is partial and in-frame only. V, J and clone size reflect that table, while D and trimming were determined from the DNA. This table has over 150,000 clones, roughly 80% appearing once. Trimming pared 3 bases from V and 5 bases from J, leaving 14 bases between. There are 15 residues in the CDR3. Per germline, CDR1 ENHRY and CDR2 SYGVKD. Sequencing was carried out using peripheral blood. The rearrangement uses TRBV10-3 and TRBJ1-5; the D is unclear. This TCR came from a woman older than 75 with acute or convalescent COVID-19. As DNA, the CDR3 is TGTGCCATCAGTGAAGGTCCTGCGGGCGATCAGCCCCAGCATTTT. Its translation: CAISEGPAGDQPQHF.